Many counts were recorded for the clone carrying this TCR beta chain. Its target is not known. The sample is drawn from a study of T cells in Graves' hyperthyroidism and ophthalmopathy. Overall study findings and caveats: For ophthalmopathy, model prediction preceded onset by a median about 6 months. Peripheral blood also featured most of the thyroid clonotypes expanded above 0.001.

The V gene lost 4 bases and the J gene lost 0 bases, with 17 bases spanning the gap. The CDR3 has 17 residues. Germline V gives CDR1 LGHDT, CDR2 YNNKEL (reference sequence). For the diagnoses, clinical symptoms, serum thyroxine and TRAb, thyroid ultrasound and orbital computed tomography were used. PBMCs were obtained from about 9 ml fresh peripheral blood. Regions amplified from RNA transcripts were the TCR beta CDR3 regions. When the TCR CDR3 underwent first-round RT-PCR, the HTBI primer set was used. TCRdb re-analysed the multiplex PCR reads in MiXCR, keeping a single row per CDR3 protein. Among some 560,000 distinct CDR3 sequences listed, approximately 14% were seen once.

V is TRBV3-1 and J is TRBJ2-3; D gene uncertain. Sequenced: blood. This TCR derives from a young woman with Graves' hyperthyroidism. This CDR3 is CASSRGSLVPSTDTQYF. The CDR3 bases are TGTGCCAGCAGCCGTGGCAGTCTGGTTCCTAGCACAGATACGCAGTATTTT.